These 25 T cell receptor beta chains were sequenced from one sample in a study of OX40 agonist ivuxolimab in advanced cancers. The method was immunoSEQ multiplex PCR; TCRdb's version includes in-frame clones alone and lacks a portion of them. The profile shows 30,000 to 40,000 clones, about 80% of them singletons. This specimen consisted of CD4+ or CD8+ T cells sorted from blood, obtained in a trial of the OX40 agonist ivuxolimab. Receptor source: an adult with an advanced solid tumor such as melanoma, head and neck, liver or kidney cancer.

The chain recombines TRBV11-1 with TRBJ1-1; D unclear. CDR1 and CDR2 from the germline V gene are SGHAT and FQDESV (reference sequence). CDR3 length: 13 residues. With 1 base removed from V and 8 bases from J, the gap between germline ends came to 11 bases. The DNA of the CDR3 is TGTGCCAGCAGCTTAGATCCGCGAGGGGAAGCTTTCTTT. It encodes CASSLDPRGEAFF.

The rearrangement uses TRBV7-3 and TRBJ1-6; possible D gene TRBD1, 6 bases. The CDR3 extends over 14 amino acids. CDR1 and CDR2 (germline): SGHTA, FQGTGA. V was cut by 5 bases and J by 7 bases, with 12 bases left in between. CDR3 bases: TGTGCCAGCAGCATTAGAGGGGGGAATTCACCCCTCCACTTT. Its translation is CASSIRGGNSPLHF.

In its sample, this clone was seen once. The chain joins TRBV7-9 to TRBJ2-7, with D unclear. CDR1 is SEHNR, CDR2 FQNEAQ, per germline (reference sequence). V gave up 5 bases and J gave up 1 base, with 3 bases separating them. The CDR3 is 11 amino acids. CDR3 DNA: TGTGCCAGCAGCATTTCCTACGAGCAGTACTTC. Amino acids: CASSISYEQYF.

The chain has TRBV2 and TRBJ2-3; 12 bases align to TRBD2. V was pared by 5 bases and J by 3 bases, with 12 bases of the junction left unmatched. The germline CDR1 and CDR2 sequences are SNHLY and FYNNEI. The CDR3 has 18 amino acids. For the CDR3, the DNA is TGTGCCAGCAGTCGCGCGTCGAAACTAGCGGGAGGAACAGATACGCAGTATTTT. This encodes CASSRASKLAGGTDTQYF.

The chain recombines TRBV6-5 with TRBJ1-5; D gene ambiguous. V dropped 6 bases and J dropped 5 bases, with 17 bases sitting between them. The CDR3 covers 15 residues. CDR1 is MNHEY and CDR2 is SVGAGI in the germline V gene. The CDR3, as DNA: TGTGCCAGCAGCCAAACCTACTCCACGCATCAGCCCCAGCATTTT. This translates into CASSQTYSTHQPQHF.

Turning to this clone: This sample also contains other DNA sequences that code for the same CDR3. The V gene is TRBV7-2, the J gene TRBJ2-7, with 7 bases fitting TRBD2. V lost 0 bases, J lost 4 bases, and 0 bases stayed unmatched. CDR1 is SGHTA, CDR2 FQGNSA, per germline. The length of the CDR3 is 13 residues. The DNA of the CDR3 is TGTGCCAGCAGCTTAGCGGGGGGGTACGAGCAGTACTTC. Its translation: CASSLAGGYEQYF.

V gene TRBV19 combines with J gene TRBJ1-6; TRBD1 is a possible D gene (5 bases). From germline, CDR1 is LNHDA and CDR2 SQIVND (reference sequence). Trimming stripped 8 bases from V and 7 bases from J, with 18 bases between. This CDR3 comprises 15 residues. CDR3 residues: CASGRQPPTNSPLHF. In nucleotides, the CDR3 is TGTGCCAGTGGCCGACAGCCACCTACCAATTCACCCCTCCACTTT.

The chain couples TRBV6-1 to TRBJ1-3; D might be TRBD1 (6 bases). Per germline, CDR1 MNHNS and CDR2 SASEGT. CDR3 length: 15 amino acids. V was cut by 5 bases and J by 0 bases, with 11 bases left in between. CDR3 DNA: TGTGCCAGCAGTACGGACAGCAGCTCTGGAAACACCATATATTTT. Protein product: CASSTDSSSGNTIYF.

Comments on this clone: Compared with germline, one end of the junction differs, possibly owing to a read error. The rearrangement links TRBV4-1 to TRBJ2-1; a weak D match, TRBD2 (5 bases). This CDR3 is built from 13 residues. The germline gives CDR1 MGHRA, CDR2 YSYEKL. In DNA, the CDR3 is TGCGCCAGCAGCAAAGAGGGCTACAATGAGCAGTTCTTC. Amino acid sequence: CASSKEGYNEQFF.

The chain links TRBV19 to TRBJ2-1; 11 bases fit TRBD2. Per germline, CDR1 LNHDA and CDR2 SQIVND (reference sequence). CDR3 size: 22 residues. J lost 3 bases, V lost 7 bases, and 26 bases had no gene match. The chain's CDR3 is CASKGTSGSGGRGLHRYNEQFF. Written as DNA, the CDR3 is TGTGCCAGTAAGGGAACTAGCGGGAGCGGGGGGAGAGGACTCCATCGCTACAATGAGCAGTTCTTC.

This clone was recorded once. This chain links TRBV6-1 with TRBJ1-2, with 7 bases matching TRBD1. The CDR3 extends over 15 amino acids. CDR1 and CDR2 (germline): MNHNS, SASEGT. V lost 5 bases to trimming and J lost 4 bases; unmatched junction nucleotides: 10. The DNA for the CDR3 is TGTGCCAGCAGTCAAGAGACGACAGGGCTCTATGGCTACACCTTC. Translating gives CASSQETTGLYGYTF.

The table lists this clone with a few counts. The chain recombines TRBV7-9 with TRBJ2-4; D not certain. V lost 5 bases, J lost 9 bases, and 14 bases lay in between. The CDR3 extends over 13 amino acids. CDR1 and CDR2 from the germline V gene are SEHNR and FQNEAQ (reference sequence). The DNA for the CDR3 is TGTGCCAGCAGCCGAGCTCCAAGTAGCATTCAGTACTTC. Its translation: CASSRAPSSIQYF. Full variable domain (rest looked up from reference TRBV7-9 and TRBJ2-4): DTGVSQNPRHKITKRGQNVTFRCDPISEHNRLYWYRQTLGQGPEFLTYFQNEAQLEKSRLLSDRFSAERPKGSFSTLEIQRTEQGDSAMYLCASSRAPSSIQYFGAGTRLSVL.

The chain has TRBV28 and TRBJ1-2, with TRBD1 as a possible D gene (5 bases). Germline CDR1 reads MDHEN; CDR2 reads SYDVKM. The CDR3 totals 14 residues. V lost 8 bases and J lost 0, with 13 bases in between. For the CDR3, the DNA is TGTGCCAGCGATCAGGGAGGGGCTAACTATGGCTACACCTTC. It yields the protein CASDQGGANYGYTF.

The chain employs TRBV2 and TRBJ2-2; perhaps TRBD2 as D (6 bases). Trimming cost V 3 bases and J 3 bases, with 11 bases left between them. This CDR3 has 15 amino acids. The germline CDR1 and CDR2 sequences are SNHLY and FYNNEI. CDR3 sequence reads: CASSEESGDTGELFF. The CDR3 nucleotides are TGTGCCAGCAGTGAGGAGTCGGGGGACACCGGGGAGCTGTTTTTT.

The chain uses TRBV29-1 and TRBJ1-3, with a possible D match to TRBD1 (5 bases). CDR3 length: 15 amino acids. Germline assignment: CDR1 SQVTM and CDR2 ANQGSEA. V was trimmed by 4 bases and J by 0 bases, leaving 13 bases between them. The CDR3 DNA follows: TGCAGCGTTGTGGTGGGACGTACCTCTGGAAACACCATATATTTT. Its protein is CSVVVGRTSGNTIYF.

V usage is TRBV6-5 and J usage is TRBJ2-1; weak D call: TRBD2 (5 bases). Trimming took off 5 bases at V and 4 bases at J, with 15 bases between the two ends. Germline lookup yields CDR1 MNHEY and CDR2 SVGAGI. The CDR3 totals 15 residues. The CDR3 nucleotides are TGTGCCAGCAGTCCGACCCAGCGGAGGTACAATGAGCAGTTCTTC. Amino acids: CASSPTQRRYNEQFF.

The V gene is TRBV28, the J gene TRBJ1-5, with D maybe TRBD1 (6 bases). Trimming stripped 4 bases from V and 7 bases from J, with 14 bases between. The germline V gene encodes CDR1 MDHEN and CDR2 SYDVKM. This CDR3 is 14 amino acids long. The CDR3: CASSSTGQRQPQHF. The DNA for the CDR3 is TGTGCCAGCAGTTCGACAGGACAACGGCAGCCCCAGCATTTT.

The chain carries TRBV27 and TRBJ2-1; TRBD1 matches at 9 bases. V lost 6 bases and J lost 9; bases outside the gene matches: 9. CDR3 length: 14 residues. Germline CDR1 MNHEY, CDR2 SMNVEV (reference sequence). CDR3 region: CASSRDRVYGEQFF. The CDR3 DNA reads as TGTGCCAGCAGCCGGGACAGGGTCTATGGTGAGCAGTTCTTC.

V is TRBV2 and J is TRBJ1-2; the D is unclear. V gave up 3 bases and J gave up 8 bases, with 13 bases separating them. CDR3 size: 13 residues. Germline loops: CDR1 SNHLY, CDR2 FYNNEI. The CDR3 here is CASSDREGGGYTF. The CDR3 nucleotides read TGTGCCAGCAGTGACCGAGAGGGTGGCGGCTACACCTTC.

V gene TRBV6-5 combines with J gene TRBJ2-6, with a possible D match to TRBD1 (6 bases). V lost 6 bases, J lost 0 bases, and 9 bases lay in between. The germline gives CDR1 MNHEY, CDR2 SVGAGI. This CDR3 comprises 15 residues. The CDR3 nucleotides read TGTGCCAGCAGGAACAGGGACTCTGGGGCCAACGTCCTGACTTTC. Residues: CASRNRDSGANVLTF.

The rearrangement uses TRBV7-6 and TRBJ2-7; D may be TRBD1 (5 bases). The CDR3 is made up of 12 amino acids. Deletions cut 2 bases from V and 4 bases from J, with 6 bases between. CDR1 and CDR2 (germline): SGHVS, FNYEAQ. CDR3 amino acids: CASSLQGYEQYF. In DNA form, the CDR3 reads TGTGCCAGCAGCTTACAGGGTTACGAGCAGTACTTC.

V gene TRBV30 combines with J gene TRBJ2-7; no reliable D call. Germline V lookup: CDR1 GTSNPN, CDR2 SVGIG (reference sequence). CDR3 length equals 12 residues. Trimming cost V 0 bases and J 5 bases, with 8 bases left between them. The CDR3 reads CAWSVRQDEQYF. DNA for the CDR3: TGTGCCTGGAGTGTTCGGCAGGACGAGCAGTACTTC.

V usage is TRBV4-1 and J usage is TRBJ2-1; weak D call: TRBD1 (6 bases). Trimming left V 4 bases short and J 6 bases short, with 25 bases between. CDR1 and CDR2 from the germline V gene are MGHRA and YSYEKL. CDR3 length: 18 amino acids. In DNA, the CDR3 is TGCGCCAGCAGCCTAGGACAGAGGTCAACGCCAGCGGCCAATGAGCAGTTCTTC. Translated, it gives CASSLGQRSTPAANEQFF.

Worth noting for this clone: At the DNA level, this CDR3 is encoded by other sequences in the same sample as well. The V gene is TRBV28, the J gene TRBJ2-7, with 8 bases that match TRBD1. After removal of 5 bases from V and 4 bases from J, the junction contained 10 bases not matched to a gene. There are 15 residues in the CDR3. CDR1 MDHEN and CDR2 SYDVKM come from the germline V gene. The CDR3 loop reads CASSLAAGGTYEQYF. The CDR3 DNA reads as TGTGCCAGCAGTCTCGCGGCAGGGGGCACGTACGAGCAGTACTTC.

This clone showed up just a few times. The rearrangement links TRBV5-6 to TRBJ2-7; no definite D call. Germline V lookup: CDR1 SGHDT, CDR2 YYEEEE. This CDR3 has 18 amino acids. Trimming stripped 0 bases from V and 5 bases from J, with 24 bases between. Here the CDR3 reads CASSLEAAEIDIQNEQYF. As DNA, the CDR3 is TGTGCCAGCAGCTTGGAGGCGGCAGAGATAGATATCCAGAACGAGCAGTACTTC.